This T cell receptor beta chain came from a study of blood T cell repertoires in COVID-19 (TCRdb year 2020). Some background on the complete study: The collaborator samples originated in the United States, Italy and Spain and spanned the acute and convalescent phases of COVID-19. The sample metadata nearly always contained a de-identified subject ID, COVID-19 status, age in years and sex. A freely available public database, intended as a resource for researchers studying the immune response to SARS-CoV-2, is where the repertoires were released. Where available, HLA class I and class II types were taken from metadata supplied by the sample provider and were not determined by assay-based typing. The prospective study material was composed of cDNA or gDNA derived from T cells, B-cell-depleted T cells, or PBMCs. The samples were drawn from the first 160 participants of the ongoing ImmuneRACE study and from 1,200 or so subjects provided by 6 global collaborators. Deeply sampled blood TCRbeta repertoires from subjects exposed to, actively infected with, or recovered from COVID-19 were included in the dataset.

Another Seattle source contributed samples from volunteer blood donors who had recovered from COVID-19. Each collaborating institution followed its own protocols to collect whole blood in K2EDTA tubes. Collaborator samples were shipped for TCRbeta analysis as frozen whole blood, isolated PBMCs, or DNA extracted from either sample type. Paper-wide results and their limitations: Clinical and demographic metadata were provided uncurated, with the amount varying by source and participant.

Inclusive of the bounding cysteine and phenylalanine, the CDR3 is 14 residues long. Of the read, only the CDR3 DNA is kept; its 42 bases are in frame from base 1. V and J are truncated by 3 bases and 9 bases respectively, leaving an intervening sequence of 16 bases. Taken from the germline V gene, the CDR1 and CDR2 loops are SGHRS and YFSETQ. Concerning this clone itself: Its target antigen remains unknown. Per-base qualities were not stored, and no clone one base away is much larger.

The immunoSEQ Assay, a bias-controlled multiplex PCR, was used to amplify TCRbeta CDR3 regions from genomic DNA. As for how the authors treated the data: The number of nucleated cells in each sample was estimated by amplification of reference gene primers within the assay. To quantify the absolute abundance of each unique TCRbeta CDR3 rearrangement, sequence reads were collapsed and filtered. For each sample, productive Simpson clonality was calculated as the square root of Simpson's diversity index across productive rearrangements. TCRdb re-hosts the immuneACCESS table, in-frame sequences only. Its copies lack some clones; in the studies checked, an unresolved V gene accounts for under half of them, and the cause for the rest is not known. V and J calls and clone size are those listed in that table; D and trimming were worked out from the DNA. The table for this sample lists hundreds of thousands of clones; around 86% of them were counted only once. The ten largest clones capture approximately 1.4% of the sample.

This sequence was found in a woman aged 35 to 49 who had recovered from COVID-19. Sequenced: peripheral blood. This chain is built from TRBV5-1 and TRBJ2-1; the D region possibly corresponds to TRBD1 (5 bases align). The CDR3 here reads CASSSLRGVGEQFF. The nucleotide sequence reads as follows: TGCGCCAGCAGCTCGCTTAGGGGCGTCGGTGAGCAGTTCTTC. Where the CDR3 stops, the reference TRBV5-1 and TRBJ2-1 genes take over; the full variable domain is KAGVTQTPRYLIKTRGQQVTLSCSPISGHRSVSWYQQTPGQGLQFLFEYFSETQRNKGNFPGRFSGRQFSNSRSEMNVSTLELGDSALYLCASSSLRGVGEQFFGPGTRLTVL.